This T cell receptor beta chain originates from a study of control samples from healthy donors and cancer patients. Repertoires were generated with immunoSEQ multiplex PCR, while TCRdb's copy carries only in-frame clones and drops some. The data contain fewer than 90,000 clones, around nine tenths of them seen just once; the ten biggest clones take up around 5.7%. The trim removed 5 bases at V and 3 bases at J, leaving 6 bases unmatched. The CDR3 totals 15 residues. Germline V gives CDR1 SEHNR, CDR2 FQNEAQ (reference sequence). This rearrangement joins TRBV7-9 to TRBJ2-1, with 8 bases that match TRBD2. Sequencing used blood. This clonotype was sampled from a woman aged 45-65 years in good health. CDR3 region: CASSPGGLIYNEQFF. The CDR3 DNA is TGTGCCAGCAGCCCGGGGGGGCTTATCTACAATGAGCAGTTCTTC.